This record looks at one T cell receptor beta chain sequence and its context. The TCRbeta library was prepared with unique molecular identifiers. MiXCR, run by TCRdb on the PCR reads, gives a single entry per CDR3 protein. The table includes hundreds of thousands of distinct CDR3 sequences, 24% detected once. This sample is drawn from a study of T-cell reconstitution after alpha-beta-depleted transplantation in children. Sequenced material: PBMCs, mostly from graft donor cells, taken 360 days after TCRalphabeta/CD19-depleted stem cell transplant. This clonotype was sampled from a female patient aged 2-10 years who had a stem cell transplant for congenital amegakaryocytic thrombocytopenia, so the T cells may come from the graft donor.

This CDR3 reads CASSLAQGANQPQHF. CDR3 nucleotides: TGTGCCAGCAGTTTAGCGCAGGGAGCCAATCAGCCCCAGCATTTT. V usage is TRBV12-3 or TRBV12-4 and J usage is TRBJ1-5; tentative D call: TRBD1 (5 bases). The CDR3 is 15 residues long. V lost 0 bases to trimming and J lost 3 bases, with 9 bases between them.